The clone carrying this T cell receptor beta chain was counted between two and nine times. Its antigen is still unknown. The CDR3 is made up of 15 amino acids. The V gene lost 3 bases and the J gene lost 4 bases, with 14 bases spanning the gap. Looked up from germline, CDR1 is LGHDT and CDR2 is YNNKEL (reference sequence). The data originate from a study of T-cell memory formation after mild COVID-19. Study-wide results and limits: Contracting clones, day 15 to 85, had balanced CD4/CD8, and later expanders favored CD4+. For second-wave clones that peaked at day 37, SARS-CoV-2 specificity went unverified.

TCRdb redid the calling of the 5' RACE reads with MiXCR, one entry per CDR3 protein. There are 200,000 to 250,000 distinct CDR3 sequences in the sample; around 9.1% occur only once, and 3.5% lies in the top ten. This TCR derives from a man in his late teens or twenties who had mild COVID-19 (a few samples of this study predate the infection). Cell type and time point are not known. V gene TRBV3-1 combines with J gene TRBJ2-3, with D possibly matching TRBD1 (5 bases). The sequencing input was PBMCs or a T cell subset sorted from them (not recorded which). The CDR3 DNA is TGTGCCAGCAGCCACGCAGGGCCTAGGGCAGATACGCAGTATTTT. Encoded protein: CASSHAGPRADTQYF.